Below are 12 T cell receptor beta chains sequenced from a single sample in a study of blood T cells in healthy people across ages. A second PCR of 7 to 11 cycles used a sample-barcoded 5' primer and a J-beta primer mix. TCRdb called the 5' RACE reads again in MiXCR, with one record for every CDR3 protein. This table has approximately 830,000 distinct CDR3 sequences, around 68% appearing once. The sequenced material came from blood. The source of these receptors is a man aged 25 to 40 in good health.

The chain joins TRBV20-1 to TRBJ1-5; TRBD1 matches at 11 bases. CDR3 length equals 18 residues. The germline V gene encodes CDR1 DFQATT and CDR2 SNEGSKA (reference sequence). The trim removed 5 bases at V and 2 bases at J, leaving 14 bases unmatched. The CDR3 reads CSALGTGGSSVGNQPQHF. The DNA of the CDR3 is TGCAGTGCTCTTGGGACAGGGGGTAGTAGTGTGGGCAATCAGCCCCAGCATTTT.

The chain joins TRBV6-1 to TRBJ2-1, with D unresolved. The CDR3 consists of 15 residues. Germline V gene sequence: CDR1 MNHNS, CDR2 SASEGT. Deletions cut 2 bases from V and 8 bases from J, with 16 bases between. The CDR3 region is CASSEIVAVLDEQFF. The DNA of the CDR3 is TGTGCCAGCAGTGAAATTGTAGCTGTGCTCGATGAGCAGTTCTTC.

The chain has TRBV5-1 and TRBJ2-7; no definite D call. The last part of the DNA fits TRBJ2-5 better; the J call may be wrong. CDR3 length equals 14 residues. The germline V gene encodes CDR1 SGHRS and CDR2 YFSETQ. CDR3 loop: CASSFTAPAETQYF. Here the CDR3 DNA reads TGCGCCAGCAGCTTCACGGCTCCTGCGGAGACCCAGTACTTC.

This clonotype showed up just once. V is TRBV25-1 and J is TRBJ1-2; 7 bases align to TRBD1. The CDR3 is made up of 13 amino acids. With 7 bases clipped from V and 5 bases from J, the junction kept 7 bases outside the gene matches. The germline gives CDR1 MGHDK, CDR2 SYGVNS. CDR3 sequence: CASNPGTEYGYTF. The CDR3 DNA follows: TGTGCCAGCAACCCCGGGACAGAATATGGCTACACCTTC.

The genes are TRBV12-3 or TRBV12-4 and TRBJ1-5; no definite D call. This CDR3 is 12 amino acids long. V gave up 6 bases and J gave up 8 bases, with 11 bases separating them. CDR3 in DNA: TGTGCCAGCAGCCCCCTCTCCAAGCCCCAGCATTTT. Translated: CASSPLSKPQHF.

This rearrangement joins TRBV11-2 to TRBJ2-5; TRBD1 matches at 9 bases. The DNA end is a closer match to TRBJ2-7, so the J assignment may be wrong. Germline V gene sequence: CDR1 SGHAT, CDR2 FQNNGV. CDR3 length: 15 residues. Written as DNA, the CDR3 is TGTGCCAGCAGCCTCCGGGACAGGGAGGCCAACGAGCAGTACTTC. Protein: CASSLRDREANEQYF.

The chain links TRBV6-5 to TRBJ2-1; possible D gene TRBD1, 6 bases. The J call may be wrong; the DNA end is better matched by TRBJ2-7. The germline V gene has CDR1 MNHEY and CDR2 SVGAGI. The CDR3 length is 15 residues. In nucleotides, the CDR3 is TGTGCCAGCAGGGGGGCTGCCTCGATTGACCACGAGCAGTACTTC. Amino acid sequence: CASRGAASIDHEQYF.

The V and J genes are TRBV7-3 and TRBJ2-1, with D perhaps matching TRBD2 (6 bases). Trimming shortened V by 1 base and J by 8 bases, and 18 bases separated the two germline ends. This CDR3 is 16 amino acids long. Germline loops: CDR1 SGHTA, CDR2 FQGTGA. CDR3 residues: CASSLNGPGTGDEQFF. The CDR3 bases are TGTGCCAGCAGCTTAAACGGGCCAGGGACTGGGGATGAGCAGTTCTTC.

The chain employs TRBV29-1 and TRBJ2-7, with D possibly called TRBD1 or TRBD2 (6 bases each). The V gene's germline CDR1 is SQVTM and CDR2 ANQGSEA. This CDR3 has 13 amino acids. V lost 7 bases and J lost 3, with 16 bases in between. The CDR3 here is CSAAGGTHYEQYF. In DNA, the CDR3 is TGCAGCGCTGCTGGAGGGACACACTACGAGCAGTACTTC.

This clonotype was seen a few times. The chain joins TRBV4-3 to TRBJ2-7, with D uncertain. The CDR3 totals 14 residues. V was cut by 1 base and J by 0 bases, with 7 bases left in between. CDR1 and CDR2 (germline): LGHNA, YSLEER. In DNA, the CDR3 is TGCGCCAGCAGCCAAGCTCCAGTCTCCTACGAGCAGTACTTC. Its translation is CASSQAPVSYEQYF.

The chain uses TRBV20-1 and TRBJ1-1, with D unclear. Trimming took off 5 bases at V and 1 base at J, with 8 bases between the two ends. Per the germline V gene, CDR1 is DFQATT and CDR2 is SNEGSKA (reference sequence). The CDR3 length is 12 residues. CDR3 loop: CSAPQPNTEAFF. CDR3 in DNA: TGCAGTGCTCCACAGCCGAACACTGAAGCTTTCTTT.

A few counts support this clonotype. CDR3 in DNA: TGTGCCAGCAGCCCCCAAGGGCGGACAGGGGAGTACGAGCAGTACTTC. It yields the protein CASSPQGRTGEYEQYF. The chain uses TRBV4-2 and TRBJ2-7, with TRBD1 matching 9 bases. Germline lookup yields CDR1 LGHNA and CDR2 YNFKEQ. V lost 4 bases and J lost 4; bases outside the gene matches: 11. CDR3 length: 16 amino acids.